The 13 T cell receptor beta chains listed next were all sequenced from one sample in a study of blood T cell repertoires in COVID-19. Libraries were prepared by immunoSEQ multiplex PCR; TCRdb keeps only in-frame clonotypes and omits some of them. Of more than 250,000 clones detected, about nine tenths appear once; the ten largest clones hold 1%. The sequenced sample was peripheral blood. The origin of the receptors is a middle-aged man with active or convalescent COVID-19.

The V and J genes are TRBV12-5 and TRBJ2-2; 7 bases line up with TRBD2. Germline V CDR1 and CDR2: LGHNT, FRNRAP. This CDR3 is 18 amino acids long. J was trimmed by 0 bases and V by 7 bases; bases with no gene match: 14. CDR3 DNA: TGTGCTAGTGCCCCCGCTACCGGGACTATCGCGAACACCGGGGAGCTGTTTTTT. Protein sequence: CASAPATGTIANTGELFF.

In DNA form, the CDR3 reads TGTGCCAGCAGCCCCGGACAGGGGGTTGGGACCCAGTACTTC. Translated: CASSPGQGVGTQYF. The chain employs TRBV7-9 and TRBJ2-5; 10 bases align to TRBD1. The V gene end was trimmed by 5 bases and the J gene end by 7 bases; junction bases not matched to a gene: 7. This CDR3 comprises 14 residues. Germline V lookup: CDR1 SEHNR, CDR2 FQNEAQ (reference sequence).

Comment on this clone: Mismatch with germline at one junction end may stem from a read error. This chain joins TRBV30 and TRBJ1-2; perhaps TRBD1 as D (6 bases). There are 12 residues in the CDR3. Germline V CDR1 and CDR2: GTSNPN, SVGIG (reference sequence). This chain's CDR3 is CAWSVQGGSLLF. In DNA form, the CDR3 reads TGTGCCTGGAGTGTACAGGGCGGCTCACTCCTCTTC.

The chain employs TRBV20-1 and TRBJ1-1; D is unresolved. The V end lost 3 bases, the J end lost 3 bases, and 14 bases lay between the germline ends. CDR3 length equals 14 residues. CDR1 and CDR2 (germline): DFQATT, SNEGSKA (reference sequence). For the CDR3, the DNA is TGCAGTGCTAGTAATCGCATTAGAGACACTGAAGCTTTCTTT. Translating it yields CSASNRIRDTEAFF.

The chain employs TRBV28 and TRBJ2-3; a possible D gene is TRBD2 (5 bases). V was shortened by 4 bases and J by 1 base, with 9 bases between the two germline ends. There are 14 residues in the CDR3. Germline lookup yields CDR1 MDHEN and CDR2 SYDVKM. This CDR3 is CASSWGVGTDTQYF. DNA for the CDR3: TGTGCCAGCAGTTGGGGAGTAGGCACAGATACGCAGTATTTT.

The rearrangement joins TRBV19 to TRBJ1-1, with D tentatively TRBD1 (6 bases). Germline V gives CDR1 LNHDA, CDR2 SQIVND (reference sequence). V dropped 6 bases and J dropped 5 bases, with 25 bases sitting between them. The length of the CDR3 is 17 residues. As DNA, the CDR3 is TGTGCCAGTAGCCTGCAAGGGGGATCCTGGGAAGGTACTGAAGCTTTCTTT. This sequence encodes CASSLQGGSWEGTEAFF.

The chain uses TRBV5-1 and TRBJ2-7; the D is unclear. Trimming took 2 bases from V and 3 from J, leaving 24 bases between them. The CDR3 runs to 18 residues. Germline CDR1 reads SGHRS; CDR2 reads YFSETQ. CDR3 sequence reads: CASSFRTRTVLKDYEQYF. For the CDR3, the DNA is TGCGCCAGCAGCTTTCGAACACGAACAGTGCTAAAGGACTACGAGCAGTACTTC.

The chain recombines TRBV11-3 with TRBJ2-1, with a weak D call TRBD1 (5 bases). From germline, CDR1 is SGHNT and CDR2 YENEEA. The CDR3 covers 13 residues. V lost 1 base and J 8 bases, leaving 9 bases between the germline ends. CDR3 in amino acids: CASSLVEGDEQFF. The DNA for the CDR3 is TGTGCCAGCAGCTTAGTGGAAGGGGATGAGCAGTTCTTC.

J is TRBJ1-5 and V is TRBV28; no clear D gene. This CDR3 has 15 amino acids. Trimming left V 6 bases short and J 5 bases short, with 17 bases between. Germline lookup yields CDR1 MDHEN and CDR2 SYDVKM. CDR3 protein: CASSLVGRLHQPQHF. In DNA, the CDR3 is TGTGCCAGCAGCCTTGTAGGGAGGCTCCATCAGCCCCAGCATTTT. Filled out from reference TRBV28 and TRBJ1-5, the complete variable domain reads DVKVTQSSRYLVKRTGEKVFLECVQDMDHENMFWYRQDPGLGLRLIYFSYDVKMKEKGDIPEGYSVSREKKERFSLILESASTNQTSMYLCASSLVGRLHQPQHFGDGTRLSIL.

This clone was detected once. The V and J genes are TRBV6-5 and TRBJ2-3, with D possibly matching TRBD1 (6 bases). V dropped 9 bases and J dropped 2 bases, with 12 bases sitting between them. The CDR3 extends over 13 amino acids. The germline CDR1 and CDR2 sequences are MNHEY and SVGAGI. The CDR3 nucleotides are TGTGCCAGTACTGGACAGCCCACAGATACGCAGTATTTT. It specifies CASTGQPTDTQYF.

Worth noting for this clone: The sample carries other DNA sequences with the same CDR3. V gene TRBV7-2 combines with J gene TRBJ1-2, with D unresolved. This CDR3 has 14 amino acids. Germline values: CDR1 SGHTA, CDR2 FQGNSA. The ends were cut back, 1 base at V and 2 bases at J, with 8 bases in the middle. The CDR3 DNA sequence: TGTGCCAGCAGCTTAGAAACGGGGAACTATGGCTACACCTTC. Translated, it gives CASSLETGNYGYTF.

V and J are TRBV7-2 and TRBJ1-6; TRBD1 matches 9 bases. The V gene end was trimmed by 5 bases and the J gene end by 5 bases; junction bases not matched to a gene: 13. Looked up from germline, CDR1 is SGHTA and CDR2 is FQGNSA. CDR3 length equals 18 residues. The CDR3 nucleotides are TGTGCCAGCAGCCCTCACCGTCCCGGGACAGGGAATAATTCACCCCTCCACTTT. Its protein is CASSPHRPGTGNNSPLHF.

Concerning this clone itself: At one end the junction does not follow the germline gene, possibly because of a read error. The chain couples TRBV28 to TRBJ1-2; D is unclear. The length of the CDR3 is 17 residues. Germline lookup yields CDR1 MDHEN and CDR2 SYDVKM. The CDR3 here is CASSRPGEGGANYGYTF. CDR3 sequence (DNA): TGTGCCAGCAGCCGACCTGGGGAGGGAGGAGCTAACTATGGCTACACTTTC.